One sample yielded the 25 T cell receptor beta chains listed below, sequenced in a study of graft-versus-host responses after intestinal transplantation. These TCRs are of unknown antigen specificity. TCRdb keeps only in-frame clones here, not all; method: immunoSEQ multiplex PCR. This sample has some 93,000 clones, with about 91% found just once. This material consisted of unstimulated CD8+ T cells sorted from spleen or lymph node cells, taken before intestinal transplant. Receptors originate from a human donor who received an intestinal transplant.

The V gene is TRBV7-9, the J gene TRBJ1-2; 9 bases map to TRBD1. V shed 5 bases and J 7 bases; nucleotides not matched to a gene: 5. Germline V CDR1 and CDR2: SEHNR, FQNEAQ (reference sequence). The CDR3 is 13 residues long. The CDR3 loop is CASSPSTGGGYTF. CDR3 DNA sequence: TGTGCCAGCAGCCCTTCGACAGGGGGTGGCTACACCTTC.

V and J are TRBV14 and TRBJ1-2; a weak D match, TRBD1 (5 bases). Between the trimmed V and J ends, which lost 0 bases and 6 bases, there was a span of 11 bases. The CDR3 has 14 residues. CDR1 SGHDN and CDR2 FVKESK come from the germline V gene. The CDR3 loop reads CASSQEVREDGYTF. The CDR3 bases are TGTGCCAGCAGCCAAGAGGTCAGGGAGGATGGCTACACCTTC. The entire variable domain, with the rest obtained from reference TRBV14 and TRBJ1-2, is as follows: EAGVTQFPSHSVIEKGQTVTLRCDPISGHDNLYWYRRVMGKEIKFLLHFVKESKQDESGMPNNRFLAERTGGTYSTLKVQPAELEDSGVYFCASSQEVREDGYTFGSGTRLTVV.

The chain links TRBV19 to TRBJ2-2; 8 bases map to TRBD1. From germline, CDR1 is LNHDA and CDR2 SQIVND (reference sequence). With 3 bases clipped from V and 0 bases from J, the junction kept 9 bases outside the gene matches. CDR3 length: 18 residues. The CDR3 coding sequence is TGTGCCAGTAGTATTCTCTCACAGGGGGAGTCGAACACCGGGGAGCTGTTTTTT. It yields the protein CASSILSQGESNTGELFF.

In regard to this clone: At the DNA level, this CDR3 is encoded by other sequences in the same sample as well. The V gene is TRBV27, the J gene TRBJ2-1; a weak D match, TRBD2 (7 bases). Trimming cost V 6 bases and J 4 bases, with 13 bases left between them. The CDR3 spans 14 residues. Germline V gene sequence: CDR1 MNHEY, CDR2 SMNVEV (reference sequence). Here the CDR3 DNA reads TGTGCCAGCAGCCTCGGGGGGCCTTACAATGAGCAGTTCTTC. Amino acid sequence: CASSLGGPYNEQFF.

The chain joins TRBV7-6 to TRBJ2-3; D unresolved. Germline CDR1 is SGHVS and CDR2 is FNYEAQ. The CDR3 is 13 residues long. The germline V and J ends were trimmed by 1 base and 6 bases, with 8 bases remaining between them. CDR3 region: CASSLEASDTQYF. The CDR3 DNA follows: TGTGCCAGCAGCTTAGAAGCCTCGGATACGCAGTATTTT.

The CDR3 reads CASSSRGPLNEQFF. The CDR3 DNA is TGTGCCAGCAGTTCACGCGGCCCGCTCAATGAGCAGTTCTTC. The chain uses TRBV28 and TRBJ2-1; D remains ambiguous. The V and J ends lost 4 bases and 6 bases respectively, with 13 bases between them. Germline CDR1 MDHEN, CDR2 SYDVKM. The CDR3 extends over 14 amino acids.

This clone was picked up a small number of times. The chain carries TRBV4-3 and TRBJ1-1; D gene uncertain. The V gene lost 0 bases and the J gene lost 3 bases, with 20 bases spanning the gap. Germline V lookup: CDR1 LGHNA, CDR2 YSLEER. This CDR3 contains 18 residues. The CDR3 reads CASSQDRRVRAWDTEAFF. CDR3 in DNA: TGCGCCAGCAGCCAAGATCGAAGGGTGCGGGCATGGGACACTGAAGCTTTCTTT.

The J gene is TRBJ2-5, the V gene TRBV9, with TRBD2 matching over 11 bases. The J call is in doubt because the DNA end fits TRBJ2-7 better. Germline V CDR1 and CDR2: SGDLS, YYNGEE. The CDR3 sequence is 15 residues long. The CDR3 loop reads CASSVVAGGPYEQYF. The CDR3 DNA reads TGTGCCAGCAGCGTAGTAGCGGGAGGGCCCTACGAGCAGTACTTC.

The rearrangement joins TRBV28 to TRBJ2-7; a weak D match, TRBD1 (6 bases). The CDR3 loop spans 15 amino acids. Looked up from germline, CDR1 is MDHEN and CDR2 is SYDVKM. V lost 8 bases to trimming and J lost 4 bases, with 21 bases between them. The CDR3 DNA is TGTGCCAGCGGCCTCTCAGGGGACCTGGCGTACGAGCAGTACTTC. This sequence encodes CASGLSGDLAYEQYF.

The table lists this clone with a count of one. The genes are TRBV9 and TRBJ2-7; 7 positions agree with TRBD2. Per germline, CDR1 SGDLS and CDR2 YYNGEE. J lost 3 bases, V lost 4 bases, and 10 bases had no gene match. The CDR3 sequence is 15 residues long. In nucleotides, the CDR3 is TGTGCCAGCAGCCCTTCGGCTAGCGGCGTCTACGAGCAGTACTTC. Its protein product is CASSPSASGVYEQYF.

The chain employs TRBV6-6 and TRBJ2-7, with TRBD2 matching over 10 bases. In germline, CDR1 is MNHNY, CDR2 SVGAGI (reference sequence). With V trimmed by 7 bases and J by 3 bases, 9 bases remained unmatched. This CDR3 is 15 amino acids long. CDR3 coding DNA: TGTGCCAGCACTCTGGGGCTAGCGGGGGACTACGAGCAGTACTTC. The encoded protein is CASTLGLAGDYEQYF.

Only a few counts were recorded for this clone. This sequence joins TRBV29-1 and TRBJ1-1; 7 nucleotides line up with TRBD1. This CDR3 has 14 amino acids. Germline CDR1 reads SQVTM; CDR2 reads ANQGSEA. Losses at the gene ends were 7 bases for V and 1 base for J; bases not matched to a gene: 9. CDR3 bases: TGCAGCGATGTGACAGGGTTGGGGAACACTGAAGCTTTCTTT. Translation: CSDVTGLGNTEAFF.

V is TRBV30 and J is TRBJ2-5; 8 bases fit TRBD1. CDR3 length: 15 residues. Germline V gene sequence: CDR1 GTSNPN, CDR2 SVGIG (reference sequence). The trim removed 2 bases at V and 2 bases at J, leaving 7 bases unmatched. The CDR3 DNA reads as TGTGCCTGGAGTCACGGGACAGGCGGGCAAGAGACCCAGTACTTC. Translated, it gives CAWSHGTGGQETQYF. Looking up the rest from reference TRBV30 and TRBJ2-5 gives the full variable domain: SQTIHQWPATLVQPVGSPLSLECTVEGTSNPNLYWYRQAAGRGLQLLFYSVGIGQISSEVPQNLSASRPQDRQFILSSKKLLLSDSGFYLCAWSHGTGGQETQYFGPGTRLLVL.

This clone was recorded once. One end of the junction varies from germline; a read error may be responsible. V is TRBV11-3 and J is TRBJ2-1; a weak D match, TRBD1 (6 bases). The CDR3 has 13 amino acids. Germline V gene lookup returns CDR1 SGHNT and CDR2 YENEEA. CDR3 in DNA: TGTGCCAGCAGCTTAGTCCCCGGGACAAAGAGCGTCTTC. Its protein is CASSLVPGTKSVF.

The chain couples TRBV29-1 to TRBJ2-1; D unresolved. The CDR3 totals 12 residues. The V gene lost 4 bases and the J gene lost 13 bases, with 17 bases spanning the gap. Looked up from germline, CDR1 is SQVTM and CDR2 is ANQGSEA. CDR3 in DNA: TGCAGCGTTGTGGGTTTGCGGTTCGGCCAGTTCTTC. The encoded protein is CSVVGLRFGQFF.

The chain joins TRBV12-5 to TRBJ2-7; no firm D call. The CDR3 runs to 12 residues. Per the germline V gene, CDR1 is LGHNT and CDR2 is FRNRAP. The germline V and J ends were trimmed by 7 bases and 0 bases, with 7 bases remaining between them. CDR3 coding DNA: TGTGCTAGTGCGTATAACTCCTACGAGCAGTACTTC. Protein sequence: CASAYNSYEQYF.

The chain links TRBV19 to TRBJ1-5; 9 bases are a match to TRBD1. Trimming cost V 6 bases and J 1 base; bases outside gene matches: 4. The length of the CDR3 is 15 residues. CDR1 LNHDA and CDR2 SQIVND come from the germline V gene (reference sequence). The CDR3 DNA is TGTGCCAGTAGAGAAGGACAGGGGAGCAATCAGCCCCAGCATTTT. Amino acid sequence: CASREGQGSNQPQHF.

Notes on this clone: An end of the junction differs from the germline gene, which may be a read error. This chain connects TRBV5-1 to TRBJ2-7; weak D call: TRBD2 (5 bases). CDR1 is SGHRS, CDR2 YFSETQ, per germline. CDR3 length: 16 residues. This CDR3 is CASSASAGIRSYEQYF. CDR3 in DNA: TGTGCCAGCAGCGCCTCGGCCGGGATTCGCTCCTACGAGCAGTACTTC.

The rearrangement links TRBV6-5 to TRBJ1-1; 9 bases match TRBD1. CDR1 and CDR2 from the germline V gene are MNHEY and SVGAGI. This CDR3 has 13 amino acids. Unmatched junction bases numbered 6, after V lost 6 bases and J lost 7 bases. As DNA, the CDR3 is TGTGCCAGCAGCCCGGACAGGGGTGTTGAAGCTTTCTTT. Translated: CASSPDRGVEAFF.

The rearrangement joins TRBV7-6 to TRBJ2-5; no firm D call. In germline, CDR1 is SGHVS, CDR2 FNYEAQ. This CDR3 is built from 13 residues. Trimming removed 4 bases at V and 5 bases at J, with 11 bases between. CDR3 nucleotides: TGTGCCAGCAGCTCCGCAGTGTGGGAGACCCAGTACTTC. Its protein is CASSSAVWETQYF.

The chain combines TRBV7-2 with TRBJ2-3, with 9 bases aligning to TRBD2. Germline lookup yields CDR1 SGHTA and CDR2 FQGNSA. V was pared by 2 bases and J by 2 bases, with 14 bases of the junction left unmatched. This CDR3 is built from 19 residues. In nucleotides, the CDR3 is TGTGCCAGCAGCTTAAGCCCTATGGGCGGGGGGGACGACACAGATACGCAGTATTTT. Translation: CASSLSPMGGGDDTDTQYF.

The chain links TRBV4-1 to TRBJ2-3, with 8 bases matching TRBD2. In germline, CDR1 is MGHRA, CDR2 YSYEKL. Unmatched junction bases numbered 20, after V lost 0 bases and J lost 0 bases. This CDR3 is built from 22 residues. The CDR3 here is CASSQDEGQILAVGPSTDTQYF. The CDR3 DNA is TGCGCCAGCAGCCAAGATGAGGGGCAGATACTAGCGGTTGGCCCGAGCACAGATACGCAGTATTTT.

This clone appeared once. The V gene is TRBV11-2, the J gene TRBJ2-5; D gene ambiguous. Near its end, the DNA agrees better with TRBJ2-7, so the J call may be wrong. The CDR3 covers 13 residues. CDR1 is SGHAT and CDR2 is FQNNGV in the germline V gene. This CDR3 reads CASSRTVGDEQYF. Written as DNA, the CDR3 is TGTGCCAGCAGCCGAACCGTAGGAGACGAGCAGTACTTC.

The table lists this clone with a count of one. V usage is TRBV4-1 and J usage is TRBJ1-1; TRBD1 aligns across 8 bases. This CDR3 is 15 amino acids long. V shed 3 bases and J 4 bases; nucleotides not matched to a gene: 7. CDR1 and CDR2 from the germline V gene are MGHRA and YSYEKL. The CDR3 sequence is CASSHPTGGGTEAFF. The CDR3 nucleotides read TGCGCCAGCAGCCACCCAACAGGGGGAGGCACTGAAGCTTTCTTT.

The chain has TRBV30 and TRBJ1-1; maybe TRBD1 (6 bases). This CDR3 has 13 residues. Germline CDR1 GTSNPN, CDR2 SVGIG (reference sequence). Trimming left V 2 bases short and J 4 bases short, with 11 bases between. The CDR3 is CAWSTQGTTEAFF. CDR3 bases: TGTGCCTGGAGTACACAGGGAACCACTGAAGCTTTCTTT.